Following are 5 T cell receptor beta chains from one sample sequenced in a study of identical twins. TCRdb itself ran the 5' RACE reads through MiXCR, one entry per CDR3 protein. Here the sample spans fewer than 550,000 distinct CDR3 sequences, about 16% being singletons. Another study also made use of these data, one on yellow fever vaccine responses in identical twins.

Sequenced: CD4+ T cells sorted from blood. These receptors were obtained from a woman between 18 and 29 years old in good health.

V gene TRBV9 combines with J gene TRBJ2-5, with D uncertain. The V gene's germline CDR1 is SGDLS and CDR2 YYNGEE. The CDR3 is 15 residues long. V lost 0 bases to trimming and J lost 1 base, with 10 bases between them. CDR3 nucleotides: TGTGCCAGCAGCGTAGGGATAGGACGCCAAGAGACCCAGTACTTC. As protein: CASSVGIGRQETQYF. The full variable domain, rest sourced from reference TRBV9 and TRBJ2-5, is DSGVTQTPKHLITATGQRVTLRCSPRSGDLSVYWYQQSLDQGLQFLIQYYNGEERAKGNILERFSAQQFPDLHSELNLSSLELGDSALYFCASSVGIGRQETQYFGPGTRLLVL.

In this sample, this clonotype turned up a few times. The chain is built from TRBV29-1 and TRBJ1-1; weak D call: TRBD1 (6 bases). Trimming stripped 7 bases from V and 0 bases from J, with 15 bases between. Per the germline V gene, CDR1 is SQVTM and CDR2 is ANQGSEA. The CDR3 consists of 14 residues. CDR3 amino acids: CSAGGQSVNTEAFF. The DNA of the CDR3 is TGCAGCGCTGGAGGACAGTCGGTGAACACTGAAGCTTTCTTT.

The table lists this clonotype with a few counts. V gene TRBV12-3 or TRBV12-4 combines with J gene TRBJ2-7, with TRBD2 matching over 10 bases. CDR3 length equals 15 residues. Germline trimming cut 3 bases from V and 3 bases from J; bases unmatched to any gene: 5. CDR3 coding DNA: TGTGCCAGCAGTTTCTCACTAGCGGGGTACTACGAGCAGTACTTC. Translated: CASSFSLAGYYEQYF.

This clonotype occurred a few times. This chain joins TRBV10-3 and TRBJ2-2; 8 bases agree with TRBD1. The J segment lost 5 bases and the V segment lost 6 bases, leaving 8 bases of the junction unmatched. CDR3 length equals 15 residues. CDR1 ENHRY and CDR2 SYGVKD come from the germline V gene. CDR3 protein: CAIRPGGERTGELFF. As DNA, the CDR3 is TGTGCCATCAGGCCAGGGGGCGAGCGGACCGGGGAGCTGTTTTTT.

The rearrangement joins TRBV10-3 to TRBJ2-2, with 7 bases that match TRBD1. This CDR3 contains 15 residues. Germline V gene data show CDR1 as ENHRY and CDR2 as SYGVKD. V gave up 5 bases and J gave up 0 bases; unmatched junction bases: 3. CDR3 sequence: CAISTTGANTGELFF. The CDR3 DNA is TGTGCCATCAGTACAACAGGGGCGAACACCGGGGAGCTGTTTTTT.